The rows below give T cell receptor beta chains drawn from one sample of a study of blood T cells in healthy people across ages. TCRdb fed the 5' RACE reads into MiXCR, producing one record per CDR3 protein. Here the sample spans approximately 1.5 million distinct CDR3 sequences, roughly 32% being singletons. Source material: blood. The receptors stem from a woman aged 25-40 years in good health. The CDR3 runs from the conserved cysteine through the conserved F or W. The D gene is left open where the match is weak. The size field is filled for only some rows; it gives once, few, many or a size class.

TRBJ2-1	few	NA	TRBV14	CASSQEPTQGFDNEQFF	TGTGCCAGCAGCCAAGAGCCCACGCAGGGTTTCGACAATGAGCAGTTCTTC
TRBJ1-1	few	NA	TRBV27	CASGLRGGGGTEAFF	TGTGCCAGCGGTCTCAGGGGAGGGGGAGGCACTGAAGCTTTCTTT
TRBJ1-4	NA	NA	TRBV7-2	CASSPYVVINEKLFF	TGTGCCAGCAGCCCTTATGTGGTGATAAATGAAAAACTGTTTTTT
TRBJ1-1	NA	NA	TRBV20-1	CSARDTNTEAFF	TGCAGTGCTAGGGACACGAACACTGAAGCTTTCTTT
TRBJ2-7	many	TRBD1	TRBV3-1	CASSLGQVLTSYEQYF	TGTGCCAGCAGCCTCGGACAGGTCCTTACCTCCTACGAGCAGTACTTC
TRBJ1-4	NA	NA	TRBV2	CASSPMTTTNEKLFF	TGTGCCAGCAGTCCGATGACCACAACTAATGAAAAACTGTTTTTT
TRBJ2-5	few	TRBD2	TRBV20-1	CSAPRPAGGGETQYF	TGCAGTGCCCCCCGGCCGGCGGGAGGAGGTGAGACCCAGTACTTC
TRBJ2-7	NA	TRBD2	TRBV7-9	CASSLSGGAFYEQYF	TGTGCCAGCAGCTTGAGCGGGGGGGCTTTCTACGAGCAGTACTTC
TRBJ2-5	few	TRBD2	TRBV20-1	CSASTSGLKETQYF	TGCAGTGCTTCGACTAGCGGGCTTAAAGAGACCCAGTACTTC
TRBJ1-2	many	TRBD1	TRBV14	CASSQDRGLIYGYTF	TGTGCCAGCAGCCAAGACAGGGGGCTCATCTATGGCTACACCTTC
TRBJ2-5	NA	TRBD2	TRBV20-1	CSALQTSGAETQYF	TGCAGTGCCTTACAGACTAGCGGGGCTGAGACCCAGTACTTC
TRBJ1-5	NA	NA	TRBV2	CASSDQTEAQPQHF	TGTGCCAGCAGTGACCAGACAGAGGCTCAGCCCCAGCATTTT
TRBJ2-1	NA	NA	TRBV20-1	CSASGGINEQFF	TGCAGTGCTAGTGGGGGGATCAATGAGCAGTTCTTC
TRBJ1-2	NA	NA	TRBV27	CASSFYPVTGSYGYTF	TGTGCCAGCAGTTTTTACCCAGTAACGGGGAGCTATGGCTACACCTTC
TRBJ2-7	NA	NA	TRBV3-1	CASSPSGETKQYF	TGTGCCAGCAGCCCCTCCGGAGAAACGAAGCAGTACTTC
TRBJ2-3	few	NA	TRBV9	CASSVGGSLTDTQYF	TGTGCCAGCAGCGTTGGGGGGAGCCTCACAGATACGCAGTATTTT
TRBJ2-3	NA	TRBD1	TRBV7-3	CASSLSSGDRQYF	TGTGCCAGCAGCTTAAGTTCAGGGGACAGGCAGTATTTT
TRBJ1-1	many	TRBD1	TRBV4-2	CASSQLDRGGTEAFF	TGTGCCAGCAGCCAACTGGACAGGGGGGGAACTGAAGCTTTCTTT
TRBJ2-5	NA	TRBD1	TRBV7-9	CASGTGVEETQYF	TGTGCCAGCGGGACAGGGGTGGAAGAGACCCAGTACTTC
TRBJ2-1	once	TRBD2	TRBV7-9	CASSSSSGGRYNEQFF	TGTGCCAGCAGCTCATCTAGCGGGGGGCGGTACAATGAGCAGTTCTTC
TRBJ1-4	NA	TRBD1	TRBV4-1	CASSQGQGVGEKLFF	TGCGCCAGCAGCCAGGGACAGGGGGTTGGTGAAAAACTGTTTTTT
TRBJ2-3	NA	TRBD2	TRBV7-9	CASFETSGSTDTQYF	TGTGCCAGCTTTGAAACTAGCGGGAGTACAGATACGCAGTATTTT
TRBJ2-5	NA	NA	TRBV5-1	CASSFLADQETQYF	TGCGCCAGCAGCTTCTTAGCAGACCAAGAGACCCAGTACTTC
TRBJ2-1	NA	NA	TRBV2	CASAQRGDAYNEQFF	TGTGCCAGCGCTCAAAGAGGAGACGCCTACAATGAGCAGTTCTTC
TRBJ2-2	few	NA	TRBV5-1	CASSLETTGELFF	TGCGCCAGCAGCTTGGAGACAACCGGGGAGCTGTTTTTT
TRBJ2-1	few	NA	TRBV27	CASRPTSTYYNEQFF	TGTGCCAGCAGGCCAACTAGTACCTACTACAATGAGCAGTTCTTC
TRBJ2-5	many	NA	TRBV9	CASSVDGGSMETQYF	TGTGCCAGCAGCGTAGACGGAGGTAGCATGGAGACCCAGTACTTC
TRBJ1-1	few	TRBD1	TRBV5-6	CASSLGGQVNTEAFF	TGTGCCAGCAGCTTGGGGGGACAGGTGAACACTGAAGCTTTCTTT
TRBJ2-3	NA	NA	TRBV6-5	CASSYRRGVGVPDTQYF	TGTGCCAGCAGTTACAGGCGCGGGGTGGGGGTCCCAGATACGCAGTATTTT
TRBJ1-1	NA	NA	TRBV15	CATSVRVNTEAFF	TGTGCCACCAGCGTCCGAGTGAACACTGAAGCTTTCTTT
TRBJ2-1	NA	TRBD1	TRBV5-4	CASSHLRDSYNEQFF	TGTGCCAGCAGCCACCTCCGGGACAGCTACAATGAGCAGTTCTTC
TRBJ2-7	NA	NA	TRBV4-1	CASSQGGRGAVYEQYF	TGCGCCAGCAGCCAAGGGGGTCGGGGAGCTGTGTACGAGCAGTACTTC
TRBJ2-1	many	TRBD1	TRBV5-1	CASSWRDRGSNEQFF	TGCGCCAGCAGCTGGAGGGACAGGGGGTCGAATGAGCAGTTCTTC
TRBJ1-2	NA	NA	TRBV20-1	CSATGRDLFAGGYTF	TGCAGTGCGACGGGGCGTGATCTTTTTGCGGGTGGCTACACCTTC
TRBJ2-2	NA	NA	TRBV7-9	CASSSRWRENTGELFF	TGTGCCAGCAGCAGCCGGTGGCGGGAGAACACCGGGGAGCTGTTTTTT
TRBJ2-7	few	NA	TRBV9	CASSETAQTYEQYF	TGTGCCAGCAGCGAGACGGCACAAACCTACGAGCAGTACTTC